The entry below describes one TCR beta chain. The antigen is unknown. These data are taken from a study of vaccination effects on CD4 cells after COVID-19. Viral peptide pool expansion of antigen-specific CD4+ T cells preceded sequencing in the ViraFEST assay. Following an approximately 10-day culture, CD4+ T cells were purified. Two-dose vaccination with either BNT162b2 or mRNA-1273 was given to the participants. In culture with about 10 IU/ml IL-2 and 9 to 10 ug/ml peptides, PBMC were grown at a few million per well. TCRdb keeps only in-frame clones here, not all; method: immunoSEQ multiplex PCR. The sample records 25,000 to 30,000 clones, around 67% being singletons. The CDR3 extends over 16 amino acids. Germline CDR1 is SEHNR and CDR2 is FQNEAQ (reference sequence). V lost 3 bases, J lost 0 bases, and 14 bases lay in between.

This specimen was CD4+ T cells from PBMCs cultured with HCoV-NL63 spike peptides, taken after COVID-19 vaccination. The chain joins TRBV7-9 to TRBJ1-2; no definite D call. The TCR was taken from a human donor who received a COVID-19 vaccine. This CDR3 is CASSFPVGLANYGYTF. In DNA, the CDR3 is TGTGCCAGCAGCTTCCCTGTTGGGTTAGCTAACTATGGCTACACCTTC.